This TCR beta chain was observed in a study of cytomegalovirus exposure and HLA in healthy donors. The CDR3 runs 18 residues. Germline V gives CDR1 SNHLY, CDR2 FYNNEI. The J segment lost 4 bases and the V segment lost 7 bases, leaving 16 bases of the junction unmatched. This clone was seen just once. Its antigen is unidentified. Study-wide results and limits: Overall, roughly 160 TCR beta chains were annotated as cytomegalovirus-associated. A few CMV-associated chains were confirmed in vitro to be specific for CMV antigens. Reportedly, diagnosis of cytomegalovirus status by the classifier showed high specificity and sensitivity.

The repertoire was sequenced with immunoSEQ multiplex PCR; TCRdb's copy has only in-frame clones and lacks some. Of about 360,000 clones detected, 75% to 90% appear once; the ten largest clones hold approximately 0.86%. This sequence joins TRBV2 and TRBJ2-2; 9 bases are a match to TRBD2. Sequenced material: PBMCs. The sequence was collected from a woman aged 18-29 years in good health and CMV-seronegative. The CDR3 reads CASNLAGKGFGFTGELFF. Written as DNA, the CDR3 is TGTGCCAGCAATCTAGCGGGAAAGGGTTTTGGTTTCACCGGGGAGCTGTTTTTT.